The present T cell receptor (beta chain) was sequenced within a study of identical twins. A universal primer site was added by template switching, and unique molecular identifiers were carried by the cDNA. TCRdb recomputed calls from the 5' RACE reads with MiXCR, one row per CDR3 protein. The table records hundreds of thousands of distinct CDR3 sequences, 8% to 9% of them present only once. The CDR3 extends over 12 amino acids. Trimming left V 4 bases short and J 0 bases short, with 6 bases between. Looked up from germline, CDR1 is SQVTM and CDR2 is ANQGSEA. These same records also appear under a second study, on yellow fever vaccine responses in identical twins.

The V and J genes are TRBV29-1 and TRBJ1-2; no firm D call. Sequences were obtained from PBMCs. The sequence derives from a woman aged 18-35 years in good health. CDR3 region: CSVAAANYGYTF. DNA of the CDR3: TGCAGCGTTGCGGCAGCTAACTATGGCTACACCTTC.